One and the same sample provided the 27 T cell receptor beta chains below, sequenced in a study of cytomegalovirus exposure and HLA in healthy donors. 60 Vbeta and 13 Jbeta primers were used in PCR. Sequencing used immunoSEQ multiplex PCR; TCRdb keeps in-frame clones, though not all of them. The sample has over 150,000 clones; 75% to 90% are singletons. Sequencing input: PBMCs. Receptor source: a man aged 45-60 years in good health and CMV-seronegative.

J is TRBJ2-2 and V is TRBV28; a possible D gene is TRBD1 (6 bases). Germline CDR1 MDHEN, CDR2 SYDVKM. The V and J ends lost 5 bases and 4 bases respectively, with 17 bases between them. The CDR3 covers 16 residues. CDR3 in amino acids: CASSPGHSTPTGELFF. In DNA form, the CDR3 reads TGTGCCAGCAGTCCGGGACACAGCACTCCCACCGGGGAGCTGTTTTTT.

The sample holds one count of this clone. The V and J genes are TRBV7-6 and TRBJ2-7; 11 bases are shared with TRBD2. The CDR3 loop spans 18 amino acids. J was trimmed by 4 bases and V by 5 bases; bases with no gene match: 16. The V gene's germline CDR1 is SGHVS and CDR2 FNYEAQ. The CDR3 DNA follows: TGTGCCAGCAGCCCACAATATTTAGCGGGAGGGCCTGGGTACGAGCAGTACTTC. Amino acid sequence: CASSPQYLAGGPGYEQYF.

Here the CDR3 reads CASSLGTGVGSYEQYF. CDR3 nucleotides: TGTGCCAGCAGCCTCGGGACAGGGGTTGGCTCCTACGAGCAGTACTTC. The V gene is TRBV7-2, the J gene TRBJ2-7; TRBD1 aligns across 10 bases. CDR1 is SGHTA, CDR2 FQGNSA, per germline. The J segment lost 0 bases and the V segment lost 5 bases, leaving 7 bases of the junction unmatched. This CDR3 contains 16 residues.

The V gene is TRBV28, the J gene TRBJ2-3; TRBD2 aligns across 10 bases. CDR3 length: 14 amino acids. CDR1 is MDHEN, CDR2 SYDVKM, per germline. After removal of 7 bases from V and 13 bases from J, the junction contained 14 bases not matched to a gene. The CDR3 is CASTTLAGDRKKYF. The CDR3 bases are TGTGCCAGCACAACGCTAGCGGGAGATCGAAAGAAGTATTTT.

V and J are TRBV12-5 and TRBJ2-2; 7 bases match TRBD1. The junction had 4 bases not matched to a gene; V was cut back by 5 bases and J by 4 bases. Germline assignment: CDR1 LGHNT and CDR2 FRNRAP. This CDR3 is built from 14 residues. CDR3 coding DNA: TGTGCTAGTGGTCTTGGGACAGCCACCGGGGAGCTGTTTTTT. Translation gives CASGLGTATGELFF.

The V gene is TRBV5-1, the J gene TRBJ2-3, with D maybe TRBD1 (6 bases). Per the germline V gene, CDR1 is SGHRS and CDR2 is YFSETQ. The CDR3 loop spans 14 amino acids. The ends were cut back, 0 bases at V and 2 bases at J, with 7 bases in the middle. In nucleotides, the CDR3 is TGCGCCAGCAGCTTGGGACAGGTCACAGATACGCAGTATTTT. This sequence encodes CASSLGQVTDTQYF.

The rearrangement joins TRBV5-1 to TRBJ2-2, with no clear D. This CDR3 is built from 16 residues. CDR1 SGHRS and CDR2 YFSETQ come from the germline V gene. V lost 0 bases and J lost 4, with 13 bases in between. Written as DNA, the CDR3 is TGCGCCAGCAGCTTGGACCACCCTTCAGGCACCGGGGAGCTGTTTTTT. Residues: CASSLDHPSGTGELFF.

This clone showed up just once. CDR3 DNA sequence: TGCGCCAGCAGCCAGGGACAGGGTACAACTAACTATGGCTACACCTTC. Its protein product is CASSQGQGTTNYGYTF. The chain employs TRBV4-1 and TRBJ1-2; 9 bases fit TRBD1. The CDR3 is 16 residues long. V lost 3 bases, J lost 0 bases, and 5 bases stayed unmatched. Germline CDR1 reads MGHRA; CDR2 reads YSYEKL.

The J gene is TRBJ1-1, the V gene TRBV7-3, with TRBD1 identical over 9 bases. The CDR3 extends over 15 amino acids. Germline loops: CDR1 SGHTA, CDR2 FQGTGA. V gave up 0 bases and J gave up 5 bases; unmatched junction bases: 4. This chain's CDR3 is CASSLTGQGRTEAFF. The CDR3, as DNA: TGTGCCAGCAGCTTAACAGGACAGGGGAGGACTGAAGCTTTCTTT.

The J gene is TRBJ2-5, the V gene TRBV5-1; 13 bases are a match to TRBD2. Per germline, CDR1 SGHRS and CDR2 YFSETQ. With 4 bases clipped from V and 4 bases from J, the junction kept 13 bases outside the gene matches. The CDR3 has 18 amino acids. The CDR3 protein is CASSGRTSGGGGRETQYF. The CDR3 coding sequence is TGCGCCAGCAGCGGGAGGACTAGCGGGGGAGGGGGAAGAGAGACCCAGTACTTC.

This clone was found once. The chain employs TRBV6-6 and TRBJ1-2, with 7 bases that match TRBD1. V shed 2 bases, J shed 2 bases, and the junction held 8 bases outside the gene matches. The germline CDR1 and CDR2 sequences are MNHNY and SVGAGI (reference sequence). This CDR3 spans 16 amino acids. CDR3 nucleotides: TGTGCCAGCAGTTACCCCGGACAGGCGGCGAACTATGGCTACACCTTC. Translated: CASSYPGQAANYGYTF.

The chain combines TRBV29-1 with TRBJ2-7; D possibly corresponds to TRBD1 (6 bases). CDR3 length equals 14 residues. Looked up from germline, CDR1 is SQVTM and CDR2 is ANQGSEA. Trimming shortened V by 5 bases and J by 3 bases, and 17 bases separated the two germline ends. The CDR3 coding sequence is TGCAGCGTTTTCGGTCAGGGGCGCGACTACGAGCAGTACTTC. This gives the protein CSVFGQGRDYEQYF.

The chain combines TRBV7-9 with TRBJ1-2, with unresolved D. CDR1 is SEHNR, CDR2 FQNEAQ, per germline (reference sequence). This CDR3 is built from 12 residues. V was clipped by 5 bases and J by 8 bases, with 12 bases between them. The CDR3 DNA sequence: TGTGCCAGCAGCCGGAAGGGAGAGGGCTACACCTTC. It specifies CASSRKGEGYTF.

The V and J genes are TRBV11-2 and TRBJ2-5; D call uncertain. V was shortened by 0 bases and J by 6 bases, with 8 bases between the two germline ends. Germline lookup yields CDR1 SGHAT and CDR2 FQNNGV. The CDR3 length is 13 residues. As DNA, the CDR3 is TGTGCCAGCAGCTTAGATCACGCGAAGACCCAGTACTTC. Encoded protein: CASSLDHAKTQYF.

This rearrangement joins TRBV9 to TRBJ2-5; a weak D match, TRBD2 (6 bases). This CDR3 has 14 amino acids. Germline assignment: CDR1 SGDLS and CDR2 YYNGEE. Trimming stripped 0 bases from V and 3 bases from J, with 9 bases between. DNA of the CDR3: TGTGCCAGCAGCGTAGGACTAGACAAAGAGACCCAGTACTTC. Translation gives CASSVGLDKETQYF.

The chain is built from TRBV27 and TRBJ2-1, with 8 bases fitting TRBD2. The V gene's germline CDR1 is MNHEY and CDR2 SMNVEV (reference sequence). Trimming removed 6 bases from V and 6 bases from J; junction bases left unmatched: 13. There are 16 residues in the CDR3. The CDR3 DNA sequence: TGTGCCAGCAGCCTCCAAAGCGGGAGAATAGGCAATGAGCAGTTCTTC. Its protein product is CASSLQSGRIGNEQFF.

This CDR3 is CASRLHSSYNEQFF. The CDR3 DNA is TGTGCCAGCAGGCTCCACTCCTCCTACAATGAGCAGTTCTTC. The V gene is TRBV6-4, the J gene TRBJ2-1; no reliable D call. CDR1 and CDR2 from the germline V gene are MRHNA and SNTAGT. This CDR3 has 14 residues. Trimming took 6 bases from V and 0 from J, leaving 9 bases between them.

This clone has only a few counts. CDR3 residues: CASSLRIADTGELFF. CDR3 nucleotides: TGTGCCAGCAGCTTACGGATTGCGGACACCGGGGAGCTGTTTTTT. The chain couples TRBV7-9 to TRBJ2-2; D is undetermined. Trimming stripped 2 bases from V and 3 bases from J, with 10 bases between. This CDR3 is built from 15 residues. Germline values: CDR1 SEHNR, CDR2 FQNEAQ (reference sequence).

The count of this clone is one. The rearrangement uses TRBV6-6 and TRBJ1-1; 7 nucleotides match TRBD1. Germline loops: CDR1 MNHNY, CDR2 SVGAGI (reference sequence). V trimming: 6 bases; J trimming: 4 bases; junction bases outside the gene matches: 14. This CDR3 is built from 16 residues. The chain's CDR3 is CASRKTGLNPRTEAFF. The DNA of the CDR3 is TGTGCCAGCAGAAAGACAGGGTTAAATCCTCGCACTGAAGCTTTCTTT.

V usage is TRBV28 and J usage is TRBJ1-1; 9 bases agree with TRBD1. The CDR3 is 15 amino acids. The V gene's germline CDR1 is MDHEN and CDR2 SYDVKM. Losses at the gene ends were 5 bases for V and 4 bases for J; bases not matched to a gene: 8. CDR3 nucleotide sequence: TGTGCCAGCAGTGTCCAACAGGGGGCGATCACTGAAGCTTTCTTT. Translating gives CASSVQQGAITEAFF.

The chain has TRBV6-1 and TRBJ2-7, with 9 bases fitting TRBD1. With V trimmed by 4 bases and J by 1 base, 5 bases remained unmatched. The CDR3 runs 15 residues. The germline CDR1 and CDR2 sequences are MNHNS and SASEGT. CDR3 bases: TGTGCCAGCAGTGGCGGACAGGGGTTATCCTACGAGCAGTACTTC. Its protein product is CASSGGQGLSYEQYF.

J is TRBJ2-3 and V is TRBV27; 9 nucleotides match TRBD1. The CDR3 spans 15 residues. The germline V gene encodes CDR1 MNHEY and CDR2 SMNVEV (reference sequence). Trimming took 3 bases from V and 6 from J; bases not matched to a gene: 7. The CDR3 sequence: CASSFLQGAMDTQYF. Here the CDR3 DNA reads TGTGCCAGCAGTTTCTTACAGGGGGCCATGGATACGCAGTATTTT.

The chain uses TRBV21-1 and TRBJ1-2; TRBD1, as called in the table, went unchecked against the DNA. TRBV21-1 constitutes a pseudogene. This CDR3 has 14 residues. The CDR3 reads CASSKAETGGGYTF. CDR3 DNA sequence: TGTGCCAGCAGCAAAGCAGAGACAGGGGGTGGCTACACCTTC.

This rearrangement joins TRBV6-5 to TRBJ2-1; 14 bases are a match to TRBD2. Germline V gene lookup returns CDR1 MNHEY and CDR2 SVGAGI. The CDR3 has 16 residues. The V segment lost 4 bases and the J segment 7 bases; nucleotides outside the gene matches: 6. CDR3 sequence reads: CASSSGTSGSYNEQFF. Here the CDR3 DNA reads TGTGCCAGCAGTTCCGGGACTAGCGGGAGTTATAATGAGCAGTTCTTC.

The CDR3 here is CASSLVGGHENTEAFF. The CDR3 DNA reads TGCGCCAGCAGCTTGGTGGGGGGTCACGAGAACACTGAAGCTTTCTTT. V gene TRBV5-1 combines with J gene TRBJ1-1, with a tentative D call TRBD1 (5 bases). Trimming stripped 0 bases from V and 1 base from J, with 13 bases between. The CDR3 totals 16 residues. Germline V gene sequence: CDR1 SGHRS, CDR2 YFSETQ.

This chain joins TRBV19 and TRBJ1-6, with D possibly matching TRBD1 (6 bases). V was pared by 1 base and J by 5 bases, with 9 bases between. The CDR3 totals 15 residues. Germline V lookup: CDR1 LNHDA, CDR2 SQIVND (reference sequence). The CDR3 loop is CASSIGTAHNSPLHF. As DNA, the CDR3 is TGTGCCAGTAGTATAGGGACAGCCCATAATTCACCCCTCCACTTT.

The rearrangement links TRBV5-4 to TRBJ2-5; TRBD1 agrees at 8 bases. The DNA end is a closer match to TRBJ2-7, so the J assignment may be wrong. CDR3 length: 13 amino acids. Germline CDR1 and CDR2: SGHNT and YYREEE (reference sequence). The CDR3 spells CASSRQGTYEQYF. CDR3 bases: TGTGCCAGCAGCCGACAGGGGACCTACGAGCAGTACTTC.